The rows below give T cell receptor beta chains drawn from one sample of a study of type 1 regulatory T cells. The antigens these receptors bind are not known. TCRdb re-derived calls from the reads in MiXCR, one entry per CDR3 protein. The table records 55,000 to 65,000 distinct CDR3 sequences, 60% to 65% of them present only once. The sample was cultured non-Tr1 T cells, either the whole culture or a sorted T cell fraction (not recorded which). The receptors come from a human donor in good health. Each CDR3 is given with its conserved first and last residue. Fields, in order: V gene, D gene, J gene, clone size, CDR3 protein, CDR3 DNA. A D gene is named only where the DNA matches it firmly. The size of a clone is reported for some rows only, either as once, few or many, or as a class for expanded clones.

v_call: TRBV20-1
d_call: NA
j_call: TRBJ2-1
clone_size: NA
cdr3_aa: CSADYNEQFF
cdr3_nt: TGCAGTGCCGACTACAATGAGCAGTTCTTC

v_call: TRBV15
d_call: NA
j_call: TRBJ2-5
clone_size: NA
cdr3_aa: CASGKDRSQETQYF
cdr3_nt: TGTGCCTCTGGGAAAGACAGATCCCAAGAGACCCAGTACTTC

v_call: TRBV10-3
d_call: NA
j_call: TRBJ2-3
clone_size: few
cdr3_aa: CASRPEGTDTQYF
cdr3_nt: TGTGCCTCAAGGCCCGAGGGCACAGATACGCAGTATTTT

v_call: TRBV5-6
d_call: NA
j_call: TRBJ2-3
clone_size: NA
cdr3_aa: CASSLLGGRADTQYF
cdr3_nt: TGTGCCAGCAGCTTGCTGGGGGGCAGGGCAGATACGCAGTATTTT

v_call: TRBV7-8
d_call: NA
j_call: TRBJ1-1
clone_size: NA
cdr3_aa: CASSLVVGRLNTEAFF
cdr3_nt: TGTGCCAGCAGCTTAGTTGTAGGACGACTAAACACTGAAGCTTTCTTT

v_call: TRBV4-1
d_call: NA
j_call: TRBJ2-7
clone_size: few
cdr3_aa: CASSQGGSSYEQYF
cdr3_nt: TGCGCCAGCAGCCAAGGGGGCAGCTCCTACGAGCAGTACTTC

v_call: TRBV6-6
d_call: NA
j_call: TRBJ2-7
clone_size: NA
cdr3_aa: CAVRGNTLVGQYF
cdr3_nt: TGTGCCGTACGGGGGAACACCCTAGTGGGGCAGTACTTC

v_call: TRBV7-2
d_call: NA
j_call: TRBJ2-1
clone_size: NA
cdr3_aa: CASLGGRRQDEQFF
cdr3_nt: TGTGCCAGCCTCGGAGGGCGGCGGCAGGATGAGCAGTTCTTC

v_call: TRBV28
d_call: NA
j_call: TRBJ1-2
clone_size: NA
cdr3_aa: CASSLPRPHGYTF
cdr3_nt: TGTGCCAGCAGTTTACCGAGACCCCATGGCTACACCTTC

v_call: TRBV5-1
d_call: TRBD1
j_call: TRBJ2-3
clone_size: NA
cdr3_aa: CASSPTGIADTQYF
cdr3_nt: TGCGCCAGCAGCCCGACAGGGATCGCAGATACGCAGTATTTT

v_call: TRBV27
d_call: TRBD1
j_call: TRBJ2-7
clone_size: NA
cdr3_aa: CASSPGTGIFFDEQYF
cdr3_nt: TGTGCCAGCAGTCCCGGGACAGGGATTTTTTTCGACGAGCAGTACTTC

v_call: TRBV20-1
d_call: TRBD2
j_call: TRBJ2-2
clone_size: NA
cdr3_aa: CSARDTSVANTGELFF
cdr3_nt: TGCAGTGCTAGAGATACTAGCGTAGCGAACACCGGGGAGCTGTTTTTT

v_call: TRBV9
d_call: NA
j_call: TRBJ2-3
clone_size: few
cdr3_aa: CASSTRTSRGPDTQYF
cdr3_nt: TGTGCCAGCAGCACACGGACTTCACGGGGCCCAGATACGCAGTATTTT

v_call: TRBV6-5
d_call: TRBD2
j_call: TRBJ2-7
clone_size: NA
cdr3_aa: CASRGLATYEQYF
cdr3_nt: TGTGCCAGCAGGGGACTAGCGACTTACGAGCAGTACTTC

v_call: TRBV6-5
d_call: NA
j_call: TRBJ1-5
clone_size: few
cdr3_aa: CASSATDSNQPQHF
cdr3_nt: TGTGCCAGCAGTGCGACAGATAGCAATCAGCCCCAGCATTTT

v_call: TRBV7-2
d_call: TRBD2
j_call: TRBJ2-5
clone_size: NA
cdr3_aa: CASSRESGRGGETQYF
cdr3_nt: TGTGCCAGCAGCCGGGAAAGCGGGAGAGGGGGGGAGACCCAGTACTTC

v_call: TRBV7-9
d_call: NA
j_call: TRBJ1-5
clone_size: NA
cdr3_aa: CASSPPAAGVSSQPQHF
cdr3_nt: TGTGCCAGCAGCCCCCCAGCCGCGGGGGTTTCGTCTCAGCCCCAGCATTTT

v_call: TRBV7-2
d_call: NA
j_call: TRBJ2-1
clone_size: NA
cdr3_aa: CASSQSERTFF
cdr3_nt: TGTGCCAGCAGCCAAAGCGAGCGGACGTTCTTC

v_call: TRBV12-3/TRBV12-4
d_call: NA
j_call: TRBJ1-2
clone_size: NA
cdr3_aa: CASSSSGEYGYTF
cdr3_nt: TGTGCCAGCAGTTCTTCAGGGGAATATGGCTACACCTTC

v_call: TRBV13
d_call: TRBD2
j_call: TRBJ2-7
clone_size: NA
cdr3_aa: CASSVGTSALKYEQYF
cdr3_nt: TGTGCCAGCAGCGTGGGGACTAGCGCTCTTAAATACGAGCAGTACTTC

v_call: TRBV10-2
d_call: NA
j_call: TRBJ1-1
clone_size: NA
cdr3_aa: CASRLRGDTEAFF
cdr3_nt: TGCGCCAGCAGACTAAGAGGGGACACTGAAGCTTTCTTT

v_call: TRBV3-1
d_call: TRBD2
j_call: TRBJ2-1
clone_size: NA
cdr3_aa: CASSLAGGTYNEQFF
cdr3_nt: TGTGCCAGCAGCCTAGCGGGAGGGACCTACAATGAGCAGTTCTTC

v_call: TRBV12-3/TRBV12-4
d_call: NA
j_call: TRBJ2-1
clone_size: NA
cdr3_aa: CASSFRASSYNEQFF
cdr3_nt: TGTGCCAGCAGTTTCAGGGCCAGCTCCTACAATGAGCAGTTCTTC

v_call: TRBV7-2
d_call: NA
j_call: TRBJ2-3
clone_size: NA
cdr3_aa: CASSTRREILTDTQYF
cdr3_nt: TGTGCCAGCAGCACGAGACGTGAAATCCTCACAGATACGCAGTATTTT

v_call: TRBV10-3
d_call: NA
j_call: TRBJ2-3
clone_size: NA
cdr3_aa: CAILASSTDTQYF
cdr3_nt: TGTGCCATCCTGGCTAGCAGTACAGATACGCAGTATTTT

v_call: TRBV20-1
d_call: TRBD2
j_call: TRBJ2-5
clone_size: NA
cdr3_aa: CSAYLAGLQETQYF
cdr3_nt: TGCAGTGCGTACCTAGCGGGCCTCCAAGAGACCCAGTACTTC

v_call: TRBV6-6
d_call: NA
j_call: TRBJ2-2
clone_size: once
cdr3_aa: CASIGEGGPIYGGELFF
cdr3_nt: TGTGCCAGCATTGGTGAGGGAGGACCGATTTATGGCGGGGAGCTGTTTTTT

v_call: TRBV12-3/TRBV12-4
d_call: NA
j_call: TRBJ2-3
clone_size: NA
cdr3_aa: CASRRTDTQYF
cdr3_nt: TGTGCCAGCAGGCGAACAGATACGCAGTATTTT

v_call: TRBV7-8
d_call: NA
j_call: TRBJ2-1
clone_size: NA
cdr3_aa: CASSLGRSNEQFF
cdr3_nt: TGTGCCAGCAGCTTGGGACGGTCCAATGAGCAGTTCTTC

v_call: TRBV6-5
d_call: NA
j_call: TRBJ1-6
clone_size: NA
cdr3_aa: CASSPSWSSYNSPLHF
cdr3_nt: TGTGCCAGCAGCCCCTCTTGGAGCTCCTATAATTCACCCCTCCACTTT

v_call: TRBV10-3
d_call: TRBD1
j_call: TRBJ2-5
clone_size: few
cdr3_aa: CATTGDQETQYF
cdr3_nt: TGTGCCACCACAGGGGACCAAGAGACCCAGTACTTC

v_call: TRBV6-2/TRBV6-3
d_call: TRBD2
j_call: TRBJ2-3
clone_size: NA
cdr3_aa: CASRATSAGTDTQYF
cdr3_nt: TGTGCCAGCAGAGCGACTAGCGCAGGCACAGATACGCAGTATTTT

v_call: TRBV5-5
d_call: NA
j_call: TRBJ2-5
clone_size: NA
cdr3_aa: CASSLAGNRQETQYF
cdr3_nt: TGTGCCAGCAGCCTGGCAGGGAACCGCCAAGAGACCCAGTACTTC

v_call: TRBV12-3/TRBV12-4
d_call: TRBD1
j_call: TRBJ2-1
clone_size: medium-sized
cdr3_aa: CASSPGDRVSEKFF
cdr3_nt: TGTGCCAGCAGTCCCGGGGACAGGGTGAGCGAAAAGTTCTTC

v_call: TRBV5-1
d_call: NA
j_call: TRBJ2-5
clone_size: NA
cdr3_aa: CASKVQETQYF
cdr3_nt: TGCGCCAGCAAAGTACAAGAGACCCAGTACTTC

v_call: TRBV3-1
d_call: TRBD1
j_call: TRBJ1-2
clone_size: NA
cdr3_aa: CASSQDYRGGGYTF
cdr3_nt: TGTGCCAGCAGCCAAGATTACAGGGGGGGAGGCTACACCTTC

v_call: TRBV5-1
d_call: NA
j_call: TRBJ1-1
clone_size: NA
cdr3_aa: CASSLVGETHTEAFF
cdr3_nt: TGCGCCAGCAGCTTGGTTGGAGAAACCCACACTGAAGCTTTCTTT

v_call: TRBV18
d_call: NA
j_call: TRBJ1-2
clone_size: NA
cdr3_aa: CASSHGAGYTF
cdr3_nt: TGTGCCAGCTCACATGGGGCTGGCTACACCTTC

v_call: TRBV6-5
d_call: TRBD1
j_call: TRBJ2-7
clone_size: NA
cdr3_aa: CASEKQGAYEQYF
cdr3_nt: TGTGCCAGTGAAAAACAGGGGGCCTACGAGCAGTACTTC

v_call: TRBV27
d_call: TRBD1
j_call: TRBJ2-7
clone_size: NA
cdr3_aa: CASRPGGQNFHEQYF
cdr3_nt: TGTGCCAGCAGACCTGGGGGACAGAACTTCCACGAGCAGTACTTC

v_call: TRBV7-9
d_call: NA
j_call: TRBJ2-7
clone_size: few
cdr3_aa: CASSLLAGAYEQYF
cdr3_nt: TGTGCCAGCAGCTTATTGGCAGGGGCCTACGAGCAGTACTTC

v_call: TRBV3-1
d_call: TRBD1
j_call: TRBJ2-1
clone_size: NA
cdr3_aa: CASSPRDRRLPGLFF
cdr3_nt: TGTGCCAGCAGCCCTCGGGACAGGAGACTCCCCGGGTTGTTCTTC

v_call: TRBV19
d_call: TRBD2
j_call: TRBJ2-7
clone_size: NA
cdr3_aa: CASGLDYEQYF
cdr3_nt: TGTGCCAGCGGACTAGACTACGAGCAGTACTTC

v_call: TRBV2
d_call: NA
j_call: TRBJ2-1
clone_size: NA
cdr3_aa: CASIAGQHYNEQFF
cdr3_nt: TGTGCCAGCATCGCGGGACAGCACTACAATGAGCAGTTCTTC